A selection of T cell receptor beta chains follows, all from one sample in a study of CD8 T cells in Susac syndrome. Each CDR3 protein gets one entry after TCRdb re-called the immunoSEQ multiplex PCR reads with MiXCR. The sample gives about 430,000 distinct CDR3 sequences, approximately 85% of which show up once; about 0.1% is in the top ten. Specimen: CD8+ T cells from PBMCs. These receptors originate from a human donor with multiple sclerosis. The CDR3 runs from the conserved cysteine through the conserved F or W. The D gene is left open where the match is weak. Size values are once, few and many counts, or a class for expanded clones, and some rows have none.

length: 13; J: TRBJ2-3; size: -; D: -; V: TRBV4-1; DNA: TGCGCCAGCAGCCAATGGAAAGAAGATACGCAGTATTTT; CDR3: CASSQWKEDTQYF
length: 16; J: TRBJ2-5; size: -; D: TRBD2; V: TRBV9; DNA: TGTGCCAGCAGCGTAGACCCTAGCGGGGTCCAAGAGACCCAGTACTTC; CDR3: CASSVDPSGVQETQYF
length: 12; J: TRBJ2-7; size: -; D: -; V: TRBV5-5; DNA: TGTGCCAGCAGCCCCCGGGGCTGGGAGCAGTACTTC; CDR3: CASSPRGWEQYF
length: 13; J: TRBJ1-2; size: -; D: -; V: TRBV2; DNA: TGTGCCAGCAGGGATATGACCTACTATGGCTACACCTTC; CDR3: CASRDMTYYGYTF
length: 16; J: TRBJ1-2; size: -; D: TRBD1; V: TRBV27; DNA: TGTGCCAGCAGTTTAAGTGGACAGGGGCCCTACTATGGCTACACCTTC; CDR3: CASSLSGQGPYYGYTF
length: 11; J: TRBJ1-2; size: once; D: -; V: TRBV30; DNA: TGTGCCTGGAACGAGGACTATGGCTACACCTTC; CDR3: CAWNEDYGYTF
length: 14; J: TRBJ1-2; size: -; D: -; V: TRBV29-1; DNA: TGCAGCGTAGATGACTTCGATCGGGGCTATGGCTACACCTTC; CDR3: CSVDDFDRGYGYTF
length: 16; J: TRBJ1-5; size: -; D: TRBD1; V: TRBV19; DNA: TGTGCCAGTACCGTGGGGGGAGACAGGGTGGATCAGCCCCAGCATTTT; CDR3: CASTVGGDRVDQPQHF
length: 12; J: TRBJ2-7; size: -; D: -; V: TRBV29-1; DNA: TGCAGCGTTGAAGGCGCGGGCTACGAGCAGTACTTC; CDR3: CSVEGAGYEQYF
length: 17; J: TRBJ1-2; size: -; D: -; V: TRBV5-6; DNA: TGTGCCAGCAGCTTGGACCCAATTGCGGACATCAACTATGGCTACACCTTC; CDR3: CASSLDPIADINYGYTF
length: 15; J: TRBJ2-5; size: -; D: TRBD2; V: TRBV5-1; DNA: TGCGCCAGCAGCCGTGGGACTAGTAGTTCAGAGACCCAGTACTTC; CDR3: CASSRGTSSSETQYF
length: 14; J: TRBJ2-7; size: -; D: TRBD1; V: TRBV6-1; DNA: TGTGCCAGCAGGAAGGGACAGGAGCCCTACGAGCAGTACTTC; CDR3: CASRKGQEPYEQYF
length: 14; J: TRBJ2-3; size: once; D: -; V: TRBV9; DNA: TGTGCCAGCAGCCAAGGGACGGACACAGATACGCAGTATTTT; CDR3: CASSQGTDTDTQYF
length: 16; J: TRBJ2-4; size: once; D: -; V: TRBV28; DNA: TGTGCCAGCAGTTCCCACAGGGAAAGAACCAAAAACATTCAGTACTTC; CDR3: CASSSHRERTKNIQYF
length: 19; J: TRBJ2-6; size: -; D: -; V: TRBV19; DNA: TGTGCCAGTAGTTCTCGGGAGGGGGCTGTGATTACTGGGGCCAACGTCCTGACTTTC; CDR3: CASSSREGAVITGANVLTF
length: 14; J: TRBJ2-1; size: -; D: TRBD1; V: TRBV20-1; DNA: TGCAGTGCTCCCCGGGACAGGGGGTACAATGAGCAGTTCTTC; CDR3: CSAPRDRGYNEQFF
length: 17; J: TRBJ2-7; size: -; D: TRBD2; V: TRBV19; DNA: TGTGCCAGTAGTATTAGTCGGGGGGACCCTGACTACTACGAGCAGTACTTC; CDR3: CASSISRGDPDYYEQYF
length: 15; J: TRBJ1-1; size: -; D: TRBD1; V: TRBV5-5; DNA: TGTGCCAGCAGCCTTTCGGTGACAGGGGCTGTTGAAGCTTTCTTT; CDR3: CASSLSVTGAVEAFF
length: 15; J: TRBJ2-1; size: once; D: TRBD1; V: TRBV6-5; DNA: TGTGCCAGCAGTTACCGTGGGACAGGTCCCACGGGTCAGTTCTTC; CDR3: CASSYRGTGPTGQFF
length: 12; J: TRBJ2-7; size: -; D: -; V: TRBV28; DNA: TGTGCCAGCGGTTTCAGCTCCTACGAGCAGTACTTC; CDR3: CASGFSSYEQYF
length: 16; J: TRBJ2-3; size: -; D: TRBD1; V: TRBV27; DNA: TGTGCCAGCAGTTTATTGGACGGACAGGGGACCTATACGCAGTATTTT; CDR3: CASSLLDGQGTYTQYF
length: 16; J: TRBJ1-2; size: -; D: -; V: TRBV27; DNA: TGTGCCAGCAGTTTATCCCTCGCTATCCCCTTCTATGGCTACACCTTC; CDR3: CASSLSLAIPFYGYTF
length: 17; J: TRBJ1-4; size: few; D: -; V: TRBV5-1; DNA: TGCGCCAGCAGCTTACGGGCGGTAGGGGCCGAAGATGAAAAACTGTTTTTT; CDR3: CASSLRAVGAEDEKLFF
length: 15; J: TRBJ1-4; size: -; D: -; V: TRBV18; DNA: TGTGCCAGCTCACCACGGGACTCAGTTAATGAAAAACTGTTTTTT; CDR3: CASSPRDSVNEKLFF
length: 15; J: TRBJ1-2; size: once; D: -; V: TRBV27; DNA: TGTGCCAGCAGTTTAGTAGGAGGGGGAAACTATGGCTACACCTTC; CDR3: CASSLVGGGNYGYTF
length: 17; J: TRBJ2-5; size: -; D: -; V: TRBV27; DNA: TGTGCCAGCAGTTCTACAACCAATCATGGGCCCCAAGAGACCCAGTACTTC; CDR3: CASSSTTNHGPQETQYF
length: 19; J: TRBJ2-2; size: -; D: TRBD2; V: TRBV3-1; DNA: TGTGCCAGCACCGATTCTGAGGAGGTGGCGGGGGCGAACACCGGGGAGCTGTTTTTT; CDR3: CASTDSEEVAGANTGELFF
length: 14; J: TRBJ2-1; size: -; D: -; V: TRBV6-4; DNA: TGTGCCAGCAGTGGGACCGCGTCCTACAATGAGCAGTTCTTC; CDR3: CASSGTASYNEQFF
length: 14; J: TRBJ2-5; size: -; D: TRBD2; V: TRBV19; DNA: TGTGCCAGTAGTACCACTAGCGCGGGAGAGACCCAGTACTTC; CDR3: CASSTTSAGETQYF
length: 13; J: TRBJ2-7; size: once; D: -; V: TRBV4-1; DNA: TGCGCCAGCAGCCATGGACAGCCCTACGAGCAGTACTTC; CDR3: CASSHGQPYEQYF
length: 14; J: TRBJ2-3; size: -; D: -; V: TRBV10-2; DNA: TGCGCCAGCCATATGGGGCAGAACCCAGATACGCAGTATTTT; CDR3: CASHMGQNPDTQYF
length: 15; J: TRBJ2-7; size: -; D: -; V: TRBV11-1; DNA: TGTGCCAGCAGCGTAGGGACGGCCCCCTCCTACGAGCAGTACTTC; CDR3: CASSVGTAPSYEQYF
length: 14; J: TRBJ2-7; size: -; D: -; V: TRBV7-6; DNA: TGTGCCAGCAGCTTCACCCCGTCGACCTACGAGCAGTACTTC; CDR3: CASSFTPSTYEQYF
length: 13; J: TRBJ2-2; size: -; D: -; V: TRBV12-3/TRBV12-4; DNA: TGTGCCAGCAGTCCCCCGGGGGTCGGGGAGCTGTTTTTT; CDR3: CASSPPGVGELFF
length: 16; J: TRBJ2-2; size: -; D: TRBD2; V: TRBV27; DNA: TGTGCCAGCAGTACCCCTAGCGGGGAAAGCACCGGGGAGCTGTTTTTT; CDR3: CASSTPSGESTGELFF
length: 15; J: TRBJ1-2; size: -; D: -; V: TRBV4-1; DNA: TGCGCCAGCAGCCAAGGCCAGCGGCAGGGGAATGGCTACACCTTC; CDR3: CASSQGQRQGNGYTF
length: 15; J: TRBJ2-7; size: -; D: -; V: TRBV5-1; DNA: TGCGCCAGCAGCATACGGGACGGTATTACCTACGAGCAGTACTTC; CDR3: CASSIRDGITYEQYF
length: 14; J: TRBJ2-5; size: -; D: -; V: TRBV28; DNA: TGTGCCAGCAGTTTATGGGAGGACGGTGAGACCCAGTACTTC; CDR3: CASSLWEDGETQYF
length: 15; J: TRBJ1-1; size: -; D: TRBD1; V: TRBV7-9; DNA: TGTGCCAGCAGCTTAGTGGGACAGGGCCTCACTGAAGCTTTCTTT; CDR3: CASSLVGQGLTEAFF
length: 15; J: TRBJ1-1; size: -; D: TRBD1; V: TRBV4-1; DNA: TGCGCCAGCAGCCGGGGCGGGACAGGGGTTACTGAAGCTTTCTTT; CDR3: CASSRGGTGVTEAFF
length: 15; J: TRBJ1-5; size: -; D: -; V: TRBV9; DNA: TGTGCCAGCAGCCCGGGTGGAGGGAACAATCAGCCCCAGCATTTT; CDR3: CASSPGGGNNQPQHF
length: 15; J: TRBJ1-3; size: -; D: -; V: TRBV6-1; DNA: TGTGCCAGCAGTGAAGCGGGGGGATCTGGAAACACCATATATTTT; CDR3: CASSEAGGSGNTIYF
length: 15; J: TRBJ2-1; size: -; D: -; V: TRBV3-1; DNA: TGTGCCAGCAGCCAAGCGGCAGGGCTTGAAAATGAGCAGTTCTTC; CDR3: CASSQAAGLENEQFF
length: 13; J: TRBJ2-3; size: once; D: -; V: TRBV20-1; DNA: TGCAGTGCCCTCCGGGACAACACAGATACGCAGTATTTT; CDR3: CSALRDNTDTQYF
length: 16; J: TRBJ2-5; size: -; D: TRBD2; V: TRBV20-1; DNA: TGCAGTGCCCGCACACTTTCTAGCGGCTTCCAAGAGACCCAGTACTTC; CDR3: CSARTLSSGFQETQYF
length: 17; J: TRBJ2-6; size: once; D: -; V: TRBV7-2; DNA: TGTGCCAGCATCGTCGGGCGAGGAGGCTCTGGGGCCAACGTCCTGACTTTC; CDR3: CASIVGRGGSGANVLTF
length: 13; J: TRBJ2-1; size: -; D: -; V: TRBV9; DNA: TGTGCCAGCAGCGTAGGTTGGGACAATGAGCAGTTCTTC; CDR3: CASSVGWDNEQFF
length: 16; J: TRBJ2-3; size: -; D: TRBD1; V: TRBV27; DNA: TGTGCCAGCAGTAGCCTACAGGGGGTATTTACAGATACGCAGTATTTT; CDR3: CASSSLQGVFTDTQYF
length: 11; J: TRBJ1-1; size: -; D: -; V: TRBV29-1; DNA: TGCAGCGTCCCGAGTGGCACTGAAGCTTTCTTT; CDR3: CSVPSGTEAFF
length: 16; J: TRBJ2-3; size: once; D: TRBD1; V: TRBV28; DNA: TGTGCCAGCAGTTCCCAGACAGGGAGTAAGGCAGATACGCAGTATTTT; CDR3: CASSSQTGSKADTQYF
length: 22; J: TRBJ1-1; size: -; D: -; V: TRBV24-1; DNA: TGTGCCACCAGTGATATCGACACCGGGACCCAGTACCAACCCAGGGGCCGAGGAGACGCTTTCTTT; CDR3: CATSDIDTGTQYQPRGRGDAFF
length: 15; J: TRBJ1-1; size: once; D: -; V: TRBV6-6; DNA: TGTGCCAGCAGTGTCCGGGACGGAGTGAACACTGAAGCTTTCTTT; CDR3: CASSVRDGVNTEAFF
length: 13; J: TRBJ2-7; size: -; D: -; V: TRBV6-5; DNA: TGTGCCAGCAGTTACCCGGCAGGGAACGAGCAGTACTTC; CDR3: CASSYPAGNEQYF
length: 14; J: TRBJ2-1; size: once; D: TRBD1; V: TRBV7-9; DNA: TGTGCCAGCAGACGGACAGGGGATTGGGATGAGCAGTTCTTC; CDR3: CASRRTGDWDEQFF
length: 15; J: TRBJ2-3; size: -; D: TRBD1; V: TRBV15; DNA: TGTGCCACCAGCGGGACAGGGGAGGAGGTAGATACGCAGTATTTT; CDR3: CATSGTGEEVDTQYF
length: 14; J: TRBJ2-7; size: once; D: TRBD1; V: TRBV27; DNA: TGTGCCAGCAGTTTTACAGGGGGACCCTACGAGCAGTACTTC; CDR3: CASSFTGGPYEQYF
length: 13; J: TRBJ1-2; size: -; D: TRBD1; V: TRBV7-9; DNA: TGTGCCAGCATCTTCCCAGGGGGCGATGGCTACACCTTC; CDR3: CASIFPGGDGYTF
length: 14; J: TRBJ2-2; size: -; D: TRBD2; V: TRBV2; DNA: TGTGCCAGCACCCCTCGGGGGGGAACCGGGGAGCTGTTTTTT; CDR3: CASTPRGGTGELFF
length: 14; J: TRBJ2-7; size: few; D: -; V: TRBV5-6; DNA: TGTGCCAGCAGCGTCGGGACTGCCTCCTACGAGCAGTACTTC; CDR3: CASSVGTASYEQYF
length: 14; J: TRBJ1-4; size: -; D: -; V: TRBV4-1; DNA: TGCGCCAGCAGCCAAGACCGTGGGAATGAAAAACTGTTTTTT; CDR3: CASSQDRGNEKLFF